Shown below are 29 T cell receptor beta chains from a single sample sequenced in a study of PD-1 blockade in classical Hodgkin lymphoma. Stated time point: cycle 4 day 1 (C4D1), after 6 weeks of nivolumab. In every patient, relapse followed autologous stem cell transplantation, while exposure to brentuximab vedotin differed. The method was immunoSEQ multiplex PCR; TCRdb's version includes in-frame clones alone and lacks a portion of them. The table has over 8,000 clones, about 86% seen once. The sample in question was peripheral blood mononuclear cells (PBMCs), obtained before the fourth cycle of nivolumab. The receptors here all came from a human donor with classical Hodgkin lymphoma.

The chain joins TRBV7-9 to TRBJ2-3; the D is unclear. The CDR3 totals 15 residues. V lost 0 bases and J lost 3, with 10 bases in between. CDR1 SEHNR and CDR2 FQNEAQ come from the germline V gene (reference sequence). In nucleotides, the CDR3 is TGTGCCAGCAGCTTAGCGCCCTTGAGGACAGATACGCAGTATTTT. Residues: CASSLAPLRTDTQYF.

The chain has TRBV10-2 and TRBJ1-5; D gene uncertain. V lost 6 bases and J lost 4, with 10 bases in between. CDR1 and CDR2 (germline): WSHSY, SAAADI. There are 13 residues in the CDR3. The CDR3 reads CASRPGDNQPQHF. The CDR3 DNA follows: TGCGCCAGCAGGCCAGGCGATAATCAGCCCCAGCATTTT.

The chain uses TRBV7-9 and TRBJ1-1; weak D call: TRBD1 (6 bases). From germline, CDR1 is SEHNR and CDR2 FQNEAQ (reference sequence). With 3 bases removed from V and 3 bases from J, the gap between germline ends came to 11 bases. The CDR3 runs to 14 residues. CDR3 amino acids: CASSLRGQDTEAFF. DNA of the CDR3: TGTGCCAGCAGCTTGCGGGGGCAAGACACTGAAGCTTTCTTT.

The V gene is TRBV6-6, the J gene TRBJ1-5, with TRBD1 as a possible D gene (5 bases). Germline lookup yields CDR1 MNHNY and CDR2 SVGAGI (reference sequence). The length of the CDR3 is 15 residues. The V and J ends lost 5 bases and 3 bases respectively, with 14 bases between them. CDR3 loop: CASSRGGGDNQPQHF. CDR3 bases: TGTGCCAGCAGTCGGGGGGGAGGGGACAATCAGCCCCAGCATTTT.

This clone was picked up one time. The gene calls are TRBV9 and TRBJ2-2, with a weak D call TRBD1 (6 bases). V gave up 3 bases and J gave up 2 bases, with 8 bases separating them. This CDR3 contains 14 residues. CDR1 and CDR2 from the germline V gene are SGDLS and YYNGEE. The CDR3 nucleotides are TGTGCCAGCAGCGCAGGGGCCAACACCGGGGAGCTGTTTTTT. Amino acid sequence: CASSAGANTGELFF.

CDR3 sequence: CASGPLAADPTQYF. The CDR3 region has the DNA TGTGCTAGTGGTCCCCTGGCCGCTGACCCTACGCAGTATTTT. The rearrangement links TRBV12-5 to TRBJ2-3; D ambiguous. CDR1 and CDR2 (germline): LGHNT, FRNRAP. This CDR3 region has 14 residues. Trimming pared 5 bases from V and 8 bases from J, leaving 17 bases between.

The chain links TRBV10-2 to TRBJ1-1; perhaps TRBD1 as D (5 bases). Germline CDR1 and CDR2: WSHSY and SAAADI. The V gene lost 0 bases and the J gene lost 8 bases, with 13 bases spanning the gap. The CDR3 is 14 amino acids. The CDR3 DNA reads as TGCGCCAGCAGTGAGTCAGGCAGTGAGGGGGAAGCTTTCTTT. It yields the protein CASSESGSEGEAFF.

This clone was recorded only once. This sequence joins TRBV28 and TRBJ1-4; 7 bases align to TRBD1. The CDR3 has 15 residues. The ends lost 1 base at V and 7 bases at J; junction bases unmatched: 6. The germline V gene has CDR1 MDHEN and CDR2 SYDVKM. The CDR3 region is CASSLSGQQFEKLFF. The CDR3 nucleotides read TGTGCCAGCAGTTTATCGGGACAGCAATTTGAAAAACTGTTTTTT.

The chain employs TRBV2 and TRBJ2-7; perhaps TRBD1 as D (6 bases). CDR3 length: 14 residues. Germline V lookup: CDR1 SNHLY, CDR2 FYNNEI. The V and J ends lost 3 bases and 3 bases respectively, with 12 bases between them. The DNA for the CDR3 is TGTGCCAGCAGTGACCCTGGACAGAACTACGAGCAGTACTTC. Its protein is CASSDPGQNYEQYF.

The rearrangement links TRBV28 to TRBJ2-6; D might be TRBD1 (5 bases). The germline V gene encodes CDR1 MDHEN and CDR2 SYDVKM. CDR3 size: 16 residues. Trimming shortened V by 3 bases and J by 0 bases, and 9 bases separated the two germline ends. The CDR3 region has the DNA TGTGCCAGCAGTTTTGGGGCCCCCTCTGGGGCCAACGTCCTGACTTTC. This codes for CASSFGAPSGANVLTF.

V and J are TRBV20-1 and TRBJ2-7; D is ambiguous. The CDR3 is made up of 11 amino acids. Trimming cost V 3 bases and J 3 bases, with 6 bases left between them. Germline CDR1 is DFQATT and CDR2 is SNEGSKA (reference sequence). The CDR3, as DNA: TGCAGTGCTAGTGTTGGCTACGAGCAGTACTTC. Its protein is CSASVGYEQYF.

The CDR3 spells CASSLGQGPSHLYGYTF. In nucleotides, the CDR3 is TGTGCCAGCAGCTTGGGACAGGGGCCCTCCCACCTCTATGGCTACACCTTC. V is TRBV7-2 and J is TRBJ1-2; TRBD1 matches 10 bases. The CDR3 consists of 17 residues. CDR1 is SGHTA, CDR2 FQGNSA, per germline. J gave up 4 bases and V 3 bases, and 11 bases lay outside the gene matches. Complete variable domain (other parts from reference TRBV7-2 and TRBJ1-2): GAGVSQSPSNKVTEKGKDVELRCDPISGHTALYWYRQSLGQGLEFLIYFQGNSAPDKSGLPSDRFSAERTGGSVSTLTIQRTQQEDSAVYLCASSLGQGPSHLYGYTFGSGTRLTVV.

V usage is TRBV6-5 and J usage is TRBJ1-1; unclear D gene. This CDR3 has 12 residues. V was pared by 7 bases and J by 4 bases, with 10 bases between. CDR1 is MNHEY, CDR2 SVGAGI, per germline. CDR3 bases: TGTGCCAGCACCCCCTTGGGCACTGAAGCTTTCTTT. Translating it yields CASTPLGTEAFF.

The V and J genes are TRBV19 and TRBJ1-2, with D tentatively TRBD1 (6 bases). The V end lost 5 bases, the J end lost 6 bases, and 13 bases lay between the germline ends. The germline V gene has CDR1 LNHDA and CDR2 SQIVND (reference sequence). This CDR3 is 13 amino acids long. The CDR3: CASSPPQGNGYTF. In DNA, the CDR3 is TGTGCCAGTAGTCCCCCTCAGGGGAATGGCTACACCTTC.

The chain combines TRBV7-2 with TRBJ2-3, with TRBD2 matching over 11 bases. CDR3 length: 16 residues. Germline V lookup: CDR1 SGHTA, CDR2 FQGNSA. With V trimmed by 3 bases and J by 4 bases, 6 bases remained unmatched. DNA of the CDR3: TGTGCCAGCAGCTTGCTAGCGGGGGGCACAGCAGATACGCAGTATTTT. Protein sequence: CASSLLAGGTADTQYF.

The CDR3 sequence is CASSKWIAGGQDEQFF. The CDR3 DNA reads as TGCGCCAGCAGTAAATGGATAGCGGGGGGGCAGGATGAGCAGTTCTTC. This rearrangement joins TRBV5-1 to TRBJ2-1; 11 bases map to TRBD2. The CDR3 has 16 residues. V trimming: 5 bases; J trimming: 8 bases; junction bases outside the gene matches: 12. Germline V lookup: CDR1 SGHRS, CDR2 YFSETQ.

The J gene is TRBJ1-5, the V gene TRBV2; unclear D gene. The CDR3 contains 12 residues. V shed 6 bases and J shed 4 bases, with 7 bases lying between them. Germline-derived CDR1 and CDR2 are SNHLY and FYNNEI. CDR3 nucleotides: TGTGCCAGCAGCCCTCAGAATCAGCCCCAGCATTTT. Encoded protein: CASSPQNQPQHF.

V usage is TRBV19 and J usage is TRBJ1-2; D is perhaps TRBD1 (5 bases). Trimming shortened V by 1 base and J by 4 bases, and 10 bases separated the two germline ends. The CDR3 runs to 14 residues. The germline V gene has CDR1 LNHDA and CDR2 SQIVND (reference sequence). The CDR3 protein is CASSIADRGYGYTF. The CDR3 bases are TGTGCCAGTAGTATAGCCGACAGAGGCTATGGCTACACCTTC.

The genes are TRBV4-1 and TRBJ1-3; weak D call: TRBD1 (6 bases). Germline CDR1 MGHRA, CDR2 YSYEKL. This CDR3 is built from 19 residues. Trimming cost V 3 bases and J 0 bases, with 21 bases left between them. DNA of the CDR3: TGCGCCAGCAGCCAGACCATACGTACGGGGGCCTACTCTGGAAACACCATATATTTT. This gives the protein CASSQTIRTGAYSGNTIYF.

V usage is TRBV4-1 and J usage is TRBJ2-3; D may be TRBD1 (5 bases). The CDR3 has 15 amino acids. The V and J ends lost 3 bases and 1 base respectively, with 11 bases between them. Germline V gene data show CDR1 as MGHRA and CDR2 as YSYEKL. The CDR3 nucleotides are TGCGCCAGCAGCCAGGGGCGAGACCGCACAGATACGCAGTATTTT. Translated: CASSQGRDRTDTQYF.

This rearrangement joins TRBV4-1 to TRBJ1-1; 8 nucleotides agree with TRBD1. Per the germline V gene, CDR1 is MGHRA and CDR2 is YSYEKL. The CDR3 has 15 residues. J lost 0 bases, V lost 3 bases, and 3 bases had no gene match. The CDR3 sequence is CASSQEDRVNTEAFF. DNA for the CDR3: TGCGCCAGCAGCCAGGAGGACAGGGTGAACACTGAAGCTTTCTTT.

The chain employs TRBV6-1 and TRBJ1-2; a weak D match, TRBD1 (6 bases). The V gene lost 1 base and the J gene lost 7 bases, with 13 bases spanning the gap. The CDR3 has 14 amino acids. The germline gives CDR1 MNHNS, CDR2 SASEGT. The CDR3 nucleotides read TGTGCCAGCAGTGAAGTAGAGGCAGGGGCTGGCTACACCTTC. It specifies CASSEVEAGAGYTF.

The V gene is TRBV27, the J gene TRBJ1-6; no clear D gene. The CDR3 sequence is 13 residues long. Trimming took 0 bases from V and 8 from J, leaving 5 bases between them. Germline assignment: CDR1 MNHEY and CDR2 SMNVEV (reference sequence). The CDR3 nucleotides read TGTGCCAGCAGTTTATCTCTGGATTCACCCCTCCACTTT. This sequence encodes CASSLSLDSPLHF.

V and J are TRBV5-1 and TRBJ1-4; D might be TRBD1 (5 bases). The V gene's germline CDR1 is SGHRS and CDR2 YFSETQ. The V end lost 0 bases, the J end lost 3 bases, and 15 bases lay between the germline ends. The CDR3 sequence is 17 residues long. CDR3 coding DNA: TGCGCCAGCAGCTTGGCCAGGGCCGGCCCCTCTAATGAAAAACTGTTTTTT. Translated: CASSLARAGPSNEKLFF.

This sequence joins TRBV10-1 and TRBJ2-7; possible D gene TRBD1, 6 bases. The CDR3 totals 14 residues. Trimming took off 6 bases at V and 2 bases at J, with 14 bases between the two ends. Germline CDR1 is WNHNN and CDR2 is SYGVQD (reference sequence). For the CDR3, the DNA is TGCGCCAGCAGGAACGACAGGTACCCCTACGAGCAGTACTTC. Residues: CASRNDRYPYEQYF.

This chain connects TRBV10-3 to TRBJ2-7; D remains ambiguous. Trimming took 6 bases from V and 0 from J, leaving 12 bases between them. CDR3 length: 14 amino acids. From germline, CDR1 is ENHRY and CDR2 SYGVKD. The CDR3: CAISDMSSSYEQYF. The CDR3 nucleotides read TGTGCCATCAGCGATATGTCCAGCTCCTACGAGCAGTACTTC.

The V call is TRBV9, the J call TRBJ2-1, with TRBD2 identical over 9 bases. The CDR3 loop spans 13 amino acids. In germline, CDR1 is SGDLS, CDR2 YYNGEE. The V segment lost 5 bases and the J segment 8 bases; nucleotides outside the gene matches: 5. CDR3 region: CASRRAGGYEQFF. CDR3 nucleotide sequence: TGTGCCAGCAGGAGAGCGGGGGGTTATGAGCAGTTCTTC.

The genes are TRBV7-3 and TRBJ2-1; a weak D match, TRBD2 (6 bases). Germline V gene data show CDR1 as SGHTA and CDR2 as FQGTGA. This CDR3 has 12 amino acids. The V end lost 4 bases, the J end lost 6 bases, and 7 bases lay between the germline ends. The CDR3 nucleotides read TGTGCCAGCAGCTCTAGCGTCAATGAGCAGTTCTTC. Translation gives CASSSSVNEQFF.

The gene calls are TRBV6-6 and TRBJ1-2; possibly TRBD1 for D (6 bases). Trimming removed 5 bases from V and 5 bases from J, with 9 bases in between. The length of the CDR3 is 12 residues. Germline CDR1 MNHNY, CDR2 SVGAGI (reference sequence). CDR3 in DNA: TGTGCCAGCAGTCCACAGGGTTATGGCTACACCTTC. It is translated as CASSPQGYGYTF.